The TCR beta chain under discussion was sequenced for a study of monozygotic twins with inflammatory bowel disease. TCRdb reprocessed the 5' RACE reads, with one entry per CDR3 protein and no DNA. Here the sample table reports approximately 110,000 distinct CDR3 sequences. The TCR sequence derives from a human donor with ulcerative colitis or Crohn's disease, or a healthy co-twin of an affected twin (not recorded which). The sequencing input was blood.

The CDR3 reads CASSLALNTDTQYF. The chain carries TRBV7-2 and TRBJ2-3. From germline, CDR1 is SGHTA and CDR2 FQGNSA. The CDR3 sequence is 14 residues long. The variable domain in full, completed from reference TRBV7-2 and TRBJ2-3, reads GAGVSQSPSNKVTEKGKDVELRCDPISGHTALYWYRQSLGQGLEFLIYFQGNSAPDKSGLPSDRFSAERTGGSVSTLTIQRTQQEDSAVYLCASSLALNTDTQYFGPGTRLTVL.